This T cell receptor beta chain was retrieved from a study of T-cell reconstitution after alpha-beta-depleted transplantation in children. Overall study results and limits: The origin of high day-60 TCRbeta diversity in some patients lay in surviving recipient T cells and thymic progenitors.

TCRbeta library preparation incorporated unique molecular identifiers. MiXCR, applied by TCRdb to the PCR reads, yields one record per CDR3 protein. The sample records some 600,000 distinct CDR3 sequences, 10% to 15% being singletons. This clonotype was recorded at least ten times. Its antigen remains unknown. The CDR3 extends over 14 amino acids. Germline CDR1 is SGHDN and CDR2 is FVKESK. The V and J ends lost 4 bases and 1 base respectively, with 10 bases between them. Sequencing used PBMCs, mostly from graft donor cells, obtained 360 days after TCRalphabeta/CD19-depleted stem cell transplant. The rearrangement joins TRBV14 to TRBJ1-1, with D perhaps TRBD1 (6 bases). The clonotype was recovered from a male patient aged 10 to 17 who had a stem cell transplant for acute myeloid leukemia, so the T cells may come from the graft donor. The CDR3 DNA is TGTGCCAGCAGCCTGTGGACAGAGAACACTGAAGCTTTCTTT. Translating gives CASSLWTENTEAFF.